This TCR beta chain was captured by sequencing in a study of T-cell reconstitution after alpha-beta-depleted transplantation in children (dated by TCRdb to between 2015 and 2016). For the wider study: T-cell immune reconstitution after TCRalphabeta/CD19-depleted allogeneic hematopoietic cell transplantation in children was quantitatively tracked in the study by means of TCR repertoire profiling.

Library prep was done by PCR. The listed sequencing device is Illumina HiSeq 2500. TCR libraries were prepared with molecular barcoding, using unique molecular identifiers to normalize TCRbeta repertoire quantification. The public sequencing data were trimmed at Q25 with fastp and processed into clonotypes with MiXCR by TCRdb, which kept only in-frame beta chains. Identical CDR3 proteins give one entry, which carries the most common genes and DNA. Within this sample are over 550,000 distinct CDR3 sequences, with about 10% of them counted one time only. Clones ranked in the top ten supply less than 4.5% of the sample. Details on this clonotype: Its cognate antigen has yet to be identified. One base away there is no much larger clone; base qualities are not given.

The sample consisted of PBMCs from the stem cell graft donor, taken from the stem cell graft. The receptor's source is a human donor who donated a stem cell graft to a child with acute myeloid leukemia.

CDR3 loop: CASSYWVAGAGEQFF. At the DNA level, the sequence is TGTGCCAGCAGTTACTGGGTAGCGGGAGCGGGTGAGCAGTTCTTC. The chain employs TRBV6-5 and TRBJ2-1, with 9 middle bases fitting TRBD2. The CDR3 spans 15 residues, from the cysteine through the phenylalanine. Only the CDR3 DNA is retained, 45 bases long and in frame from the first base. Unmatched junction bases come to 7, with V trimmed by 1 base and J by 9 bases. Based on the germline V gene, the CDR1 and CDR2 sequences are MNHEY and SVGAGI.